This TCR beta chain emerged from a study of STAT5B mutations in CD4+ large granular lymphocyte leukemia. This clone is a singleton in its sample. Produced via immunoSEQ multiplex PCR; TCRdb's table is partial and in-frame only. The sample lists some 21,000 clones; approximately 80% were seen once. J was trimmed by 4 bases and V by 2 bases; bases with no gene match: 7. The CDR3 covers 15 residues. Germline assignment: CDR1 SGHNT and CDR2 YYREEE (reference sequence). The V gene is TRBV5-4, the J gene TRBJ2-7; 9 bases map to TRBD1. The sequenced sample was CD4+ T cells from blood buffy coats. This TCR was sampled from a human donor in good health. The CDR3 region is CASSFAGTGRYEQYF. CDR3 sequence (DNA): TGTGCCAGCAGCTTTGCCGGGACAGGGCGGTACGAGCAGTACTTC. The entire variable domain, with the rest obtained from reference TRBV5-4 and TRBJ2-7, is as follows: ETGVTQSPTHLIKTRGQQVTLRCSSQSGHNTVSWYQQALGQGPQFIFQYYREEENGRGNFPPRFSGLQFPNYSSELNVNALELDDSALYLCASSFAGTGRYEQYFGPGTRLTVT.